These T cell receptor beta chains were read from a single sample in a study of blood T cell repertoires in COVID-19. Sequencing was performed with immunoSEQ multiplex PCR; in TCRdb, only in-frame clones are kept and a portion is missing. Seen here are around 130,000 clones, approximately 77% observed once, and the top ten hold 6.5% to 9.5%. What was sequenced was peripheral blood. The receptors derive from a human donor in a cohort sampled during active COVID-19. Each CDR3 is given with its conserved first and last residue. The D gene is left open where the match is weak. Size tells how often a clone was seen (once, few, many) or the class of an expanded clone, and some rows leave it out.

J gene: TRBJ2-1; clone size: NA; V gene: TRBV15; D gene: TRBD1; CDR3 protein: CATSRDTGDEQFF; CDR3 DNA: TGTGCCACCAGCAGAGATACAGGGGATGAGCAGTTCTTC
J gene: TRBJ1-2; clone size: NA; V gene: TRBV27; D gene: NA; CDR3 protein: CASPMGGFPGGYTF; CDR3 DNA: TGTGCCAGCCCAATGGGGGGGTTTCCGGGCGGCTACACCTTC
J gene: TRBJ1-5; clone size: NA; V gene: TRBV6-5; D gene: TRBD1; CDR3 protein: CASSPQGAHQPQHF; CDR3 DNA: TGTGCCAGCAGCCCACAGGGGGCTCATCAGCCCCAGCATTTT
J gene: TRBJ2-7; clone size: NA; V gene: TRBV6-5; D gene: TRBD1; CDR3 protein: CASSYAPPDRDYEQYF; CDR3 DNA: TGTGCCAGCAGTTACGCCCCCCCTGACAGGGACTACGAGCAGTACTTC
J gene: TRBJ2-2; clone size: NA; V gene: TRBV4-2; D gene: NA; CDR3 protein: CASSQDVRNTGELFF; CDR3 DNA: TGTGCCAGCAGCCAAGATGTGAGGAACACCGGGGAGCTGTTTTTT
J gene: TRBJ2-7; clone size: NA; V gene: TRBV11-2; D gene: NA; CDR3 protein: CASSSSERSVYEQYF; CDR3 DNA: TGTGCCAGCAGCTCCTCCGAACGGTCGGTCTACGAGCAGTACTTC
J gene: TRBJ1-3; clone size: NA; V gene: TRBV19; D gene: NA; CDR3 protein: CASSPGLTVSGNTIYF; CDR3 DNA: TGTGCCAGTAGTCCAGGATTGACAGTCTCTGGAAACACCATATATTTT
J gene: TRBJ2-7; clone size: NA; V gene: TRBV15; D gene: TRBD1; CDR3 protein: CATSGTGAEQYF; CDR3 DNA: TGTGCCACCAGCGGCACAGGGGCCGAGCAGTACTTC
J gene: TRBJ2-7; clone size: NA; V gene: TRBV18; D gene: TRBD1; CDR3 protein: CASSPPRTGSHEQYF; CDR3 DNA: TGTGCCAGCTCACCTCCGAGGACAGGGTCCCACGAGCAGTACTTC
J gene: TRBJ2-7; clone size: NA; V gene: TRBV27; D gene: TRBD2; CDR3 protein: CASSSLGTSFPQSYEQYF; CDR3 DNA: TGTGCCAGCAGTTCATTAGGGACTAGCTTTCCCCAGTCCTACGAGCAGTACTTC
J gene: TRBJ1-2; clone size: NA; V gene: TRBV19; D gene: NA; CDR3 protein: CASLGGYGYTF; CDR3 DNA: TGTGCCAGTCTAGGGGGCTATGGCTACACCTTC
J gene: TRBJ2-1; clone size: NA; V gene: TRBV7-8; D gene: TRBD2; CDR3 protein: CASSLAERSLAGVGYNEQFF; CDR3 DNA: TGTGCCAGCAGCTTAGCGGAGAGGTCACTAGCGGGAGTTGGCTACAATGAGCAGTTCTTC
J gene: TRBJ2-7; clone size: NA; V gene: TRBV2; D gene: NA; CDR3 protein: CASRRDLAYEQYF; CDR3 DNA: TGTGCCAGCAGGAGGGACTTAGCCTACGAGCAGTACTTC
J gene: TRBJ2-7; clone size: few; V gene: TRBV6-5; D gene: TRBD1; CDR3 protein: CASSLTGGLYEQYF; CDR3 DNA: TGTGCCAGCAGCTTGACAGGGGGCCTCTACGAGCAGTACTTC
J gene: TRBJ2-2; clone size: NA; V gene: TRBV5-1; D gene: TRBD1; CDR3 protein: CASSLGQGNTGELFF; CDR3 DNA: TGCGCCAGCAGCCTAGGACAGGGTAACACCGGGGAGCTGTTTTTT
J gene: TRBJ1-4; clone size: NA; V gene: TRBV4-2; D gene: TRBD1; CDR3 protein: CASSQGVGGGDEKLFF; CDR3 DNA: TGTGCCAGCAGCCAAGGGGTAGGAGGGGGCGATGAAAAACTGTTTTTT
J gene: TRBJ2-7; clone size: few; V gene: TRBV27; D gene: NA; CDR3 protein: CASSLSKGTYEQYF; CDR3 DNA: TGTGCCAGCAGTTTAAGTAAGGGGACCTACGAGCAGTACTTC
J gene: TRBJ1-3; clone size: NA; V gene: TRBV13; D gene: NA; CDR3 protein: CASSSHRELGNTIYF; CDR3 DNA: TGTGCCAGCAGCTCCCACAGGGAACTTGGAAACACCATATATTTT
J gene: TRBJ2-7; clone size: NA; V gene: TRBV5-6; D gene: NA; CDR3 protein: CASSLGGLLYEQYF; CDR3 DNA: TGTGCCAGCAGCTTGGGGGGGCTGCTCTACGAGCAGTACTTC
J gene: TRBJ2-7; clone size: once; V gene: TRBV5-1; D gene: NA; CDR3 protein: CASSLGGGSYEQYF; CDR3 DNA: TGCGCCAGCAGCTTGGGAGGGGGATCCTACGAGCAGTACTTC
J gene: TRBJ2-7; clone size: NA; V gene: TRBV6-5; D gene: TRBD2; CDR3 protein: CASRKTGLSREQYF; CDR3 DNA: TGTGCCAGCAGAAAGACGGGACTATCAAGGGAGCAGTACTTC
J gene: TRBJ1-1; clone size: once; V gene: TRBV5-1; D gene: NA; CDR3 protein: CASSLVGGQLF; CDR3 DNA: TGCGCCAGCAGCTTGGTGGGAGGGCAATTATTT
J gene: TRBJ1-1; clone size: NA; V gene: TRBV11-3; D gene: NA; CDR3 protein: CASSVGGYTEAFF; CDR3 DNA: TGTGCCAGCAGCGTTGGCGGGTACACTGAAGCTTTCTTT
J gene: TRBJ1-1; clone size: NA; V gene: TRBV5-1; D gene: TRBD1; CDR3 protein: CASSWMTGPNTEAFF; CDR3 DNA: TGCGCCAGCAGCTGGATGACAGGGCCGAACACTGAAGCTTTCTTT
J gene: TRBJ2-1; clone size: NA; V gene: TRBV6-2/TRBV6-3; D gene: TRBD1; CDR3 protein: CASSLRTGAINEQFF; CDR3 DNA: TGTGCCAGCAGTCTTAGGACAGGGGCCATCAATGAGCAGTTCTTC
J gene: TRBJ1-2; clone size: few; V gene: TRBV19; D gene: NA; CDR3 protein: CASSSGLVRGYGYTF; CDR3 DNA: TGTGCCAGTAGTTCAGGACTAGTCAGAGGCTATGGCTACACCTTC
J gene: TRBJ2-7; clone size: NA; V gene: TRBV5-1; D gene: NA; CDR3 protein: CASSSGSSSYEQYF; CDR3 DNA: TGCGCCAGCAGTTCGGGATCTAGCTCCTACGAGCAGTACTTC
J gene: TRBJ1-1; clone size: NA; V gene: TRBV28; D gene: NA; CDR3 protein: CASSEATEAFF; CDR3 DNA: TGTGCCAGCAGTGAGGCGACTGAAGCTTTCTTT
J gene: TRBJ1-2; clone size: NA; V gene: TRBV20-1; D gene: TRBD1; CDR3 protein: CSASPQDRDYGYTF; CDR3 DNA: TGCAGTGCTAGTCCTCAGGACAGGGACTATGGCTACACCTTC
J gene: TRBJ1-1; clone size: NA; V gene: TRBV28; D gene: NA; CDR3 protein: CATAPDRVYSEAFF; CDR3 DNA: TGTGCCACAGCGCCAGACAGAGTTTACTCTGAAGCTTTCTTT
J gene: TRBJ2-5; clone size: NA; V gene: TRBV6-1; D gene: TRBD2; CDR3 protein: CASSEMASGSGETQYF; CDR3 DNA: TGTGCCAGCAGTGAAATGGCTAGCGGGAGTGGAGAGACCCAGTACTTC
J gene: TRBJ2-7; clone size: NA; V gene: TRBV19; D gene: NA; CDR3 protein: CASSMGGYEQYF; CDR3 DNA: TGTGCCAGTAGTATGGGGGGCTACGAGCAGTACTTC
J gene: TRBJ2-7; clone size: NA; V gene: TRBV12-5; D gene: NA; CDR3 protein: CASGPSGGATYYEQYF; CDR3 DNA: TGTGCTAGTGGCCCGTCGGGGGGCGCCACCTACTACGAGCAGTACTTC
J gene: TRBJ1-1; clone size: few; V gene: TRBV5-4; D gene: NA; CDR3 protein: CASSSQGWENTEAFF; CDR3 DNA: TGTGCCAGCAGCTCCCAGGGGTGGGAAAACACTGAAGCTTTCTTT
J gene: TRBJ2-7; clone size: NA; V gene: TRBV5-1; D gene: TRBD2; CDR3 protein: CASSLALSSGSYEQYF; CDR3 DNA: TGCGCCAGCAGCTTGGCGTTGTCTAGCGGCTCCTACGAGCAGTACTTC
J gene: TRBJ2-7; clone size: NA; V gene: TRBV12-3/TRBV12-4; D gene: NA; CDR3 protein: CASSLTSYEQYF; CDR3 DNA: TGTGCCAGCAGTTTAACCAGCTACGAGCAGTACTTC
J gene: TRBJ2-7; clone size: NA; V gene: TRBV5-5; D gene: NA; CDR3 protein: CASSLDTASVSYEQYF; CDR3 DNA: TGTGCCAGCAGCTTGGATACAGCTTCTGTTTCCTACGAGCAGTACTTC
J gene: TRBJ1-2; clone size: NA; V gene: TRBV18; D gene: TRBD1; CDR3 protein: CASSPPAGGYGYTF; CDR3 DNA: TGTGCCAGCTCACCACCGGCAGGGGGGTATGGCTACACCTTC